Shown below are 12 T cell receptor beta chains from a single sample sequenced in a study of monozygotic twins with inflammatory bowel disease. TCRdb reprocessed the 5' RACE reads and keeps a single row for each CDR3 protein, giving no DNA. The table for this sample gives 330,000 or so distinct CDR3 sequences. The sequencing input was blood. The source of these receptors is a human donor with ulcerative colitis or Crohn's disease, or a healthy co-twin of an affected twin (not recorded which).

The chain employs TRBV29-1 and TRBJ2-3; TCRdb reports TRBD2, a call that lacks DNA to check it against. This CDR3 is built from 15 residues. Germline-derived CDR1 and CDR2 are SQVTM and ANQGSEA. CDR3 residues: CSVDGLAGGQITQYF.

The chain recombines TRBV10-3 with TRBJ1-2. CDR3 length equals 13 residues. The germline V gene encodes CDR1 ENHRY and CDR2 SYGVKD. The CDR3 loop is CAIQGGVGYGYTF.

The rearrangement links TRBV5-1 to TRBJ1-1; TCRdb selects TRBD1, and the lack of DNA leaves this call unchecked. The CDR3 is made up of 14 amino acids. Germline V gene lookup returns CDR1 SGHRS and CDR2 YFSETQ. CDR3 in amino acids: CASSRMDRDTEAFF.

The chain uses TRBV12-3 or TRBV12-4 and TRBJ1-2; there is no DNA to check the TCRdb D call of TRBD1. The CDR3 covers 13 residues. The CDR3 protein is CASSYTGDYGYTF.

The chain couples TRBV14 to TRBJ2-1; TCRdb returns TRBD1, unconfirmable since there is no DNA. The germline V gene has CDR1 SGHDN and CDR2 FVKESK. This CDR3 has 17 amino acids. CDR3 residues: CASSQDLGQGGNNEQFF.

V and J are TRBV20-1 and TRBJ2-1; the D call from TCRdb, TRBD2, cannot be confirmed without DNA. Germline CDR1 DFQATT, CDR2 SNEGSKA (reference sequence). CDR3 length: 17 residues. CDR3 protein: CSARGGLAGSSYNEQFF.

The rearrangement joins TRBV6-5 to TRBJ2-1; TCRdb names TRBD1, which stays unverified in the absence of DNA. CDR1 is MNHEY and CDR2 is SVGAGI in the germline V gene. This CDR3 is 16 amino acids long. This CDR3 is CASSLLSGTDYNEQFF.

The CDR3 spells CASSLPGGYYNEQFF. The chain links TRBV5-6 to TRBJ2-1. CDR3 length equals 15 residues. Looked up from germline, CDR1 is SGHDT and CDR2 is YYEEEE.

The rearrangement links TRBV11-2 to TRBJ2-3; TCRdb returns TRBD2, unconfirmable since there is no DNA. The CDR3 contains 19 residues. Per germline, CDR1 SGHAT and CDR2 FQNNGV. The CDR3 sequence: CASSSPSPSGGSLADTQYF.

The chain recombines TRBV4-1 with TRBJ1-1; checking the TCRdb D call of TRBD1 is not possible without DNA. The CDR3 is 12 amino acids. Germline V gene data show CDR1 as MGHRA and CDR2 as YSYEKL. The CDR3: CASSQEPGFAFF.

This chain joins TRBV5-5 and TRBJ2-7. This CDR3 has 15 residues. CDR1 is SGHKS, CDR2 YYEKEE, per germline (reference sequence). CDR3 sequence: CASSLGAVSAYEQYF.

The chain is built from TRBV7-2 and TRBJ2-1. CDR3 length: 14 residues. From germline, CDR1 is SGHTA and CDR2 FQGNSA. CDR3 in amino acids: CASSLVRAGDEQFF. Full variable domain (outside the CDR3, taken from reference TRBV7-2 and TRBJ2-1): GAGVSQSPSNKVTEKGKDVELRCDPISGHTALYWYRQSLGQGLEFLIYFQGNSAPDKSGLPSDRFSAERTGGSVSTLTIQRTQQEDSAVYLCASSLVRAGDEQFFGPGTRLTVL.